The present T cell receptor (beta chain) was sequenced within a study of cytomegalovirus exposure and HLA in healthy donors. The study, taken as a whole, reports: A later analysis showed that HLA-associated TCR beta chains had undergone more clonal expansion than equally common others.

This clone has at least ten counts. As yet, its antigen is unknown. The CDR3 extends over 18 amino acids. Trimming shortened V by 2 bases and J by 4 bases, and 22 bases separated the two germline ends. Germline loops: CDR1 SGHDN, CDR2 FVKESK. 13 Jbeta primers and 60 Vbeta primers were used for the PCR. Sequencing was performed with immunoSEQ multiplex PCR; in TCRdb, only in-frame clones are kept and a portion is missing. The sample has under 300,000 clones; around 90% are singletons. The TCR was taken from a girl aged 2 to 9 in good health and CMV-seronegative. The source material was PBMCs. The rearrangement uses TRBV14 and TRBJ2-3; tentatively, D is TRBD1 (6 bases). The CDR3 sequence is CASSQSPFMAGTPDTQYF. The CDR3, as DNA: TGTGCCAGCAGCCAAAGTCCGTTTATGGCCGGGACACCAGATACGCAGTATTTT.